Listed below are T cell receptor beta chains from one sample, sequenced in a study of blood T cell repertoires in COVID-19. The data were produced by immunoSEQ multiplex PCR, yet TCRdb's version contains in-frame clones alone and is incomplete. The sample has approximately 140,000 clones; around four fifths are singletons. Sequenced sample: peripheral blood. The receptor set was obtained from a man between 65 and 80 years old with acute or convalescent COVID-19. Both conserved end residues are part of each CDR3. The order of the fields is CDR3 length, V gene, J gene, clone size, D gene, CDR3 DNA, CDR3 protein. The D gene is left open where the match is weak. Clone sizes are given selectively: once, few, many, or a class where the clone is expanded.

len: 13
v_gene: TRBV7-9
j_gene: TRBJ2-1
abundance: -
d_gene: -
CDR3nt: TGTGCCAGCAGCTTAGGTTCGGACAATGAGCAGTTCTTC
CDR3aa: CASSLGSDNEQFF

len: 13
v_gene: TRBV2
j_gene: TRBJ1-2
abundance: -
d_gene: TRBD1
CDR3nt: TGTGCCAGCAGTGGACAGGGGAACTATGGCTACACCTTC
CDR3aa: CASSGQGNYGYTF

len: 13
v_gene: TRBV6-2/TRBV6-3
j_gene: TRBJ2-3
abundance: -
d_gene: -
CDR3nt: TGTGCCAGCAGCCCCGAGCACACAGATACGCAGTATTTT
CDR3aa: CASSPEHTDTQYF

len: 17
v_gene: TRBV9
j_gene: TRBJ2-2
abundance: -
d_gene: TRBD2
CDR3nt: TGTGCCAGCCGCGTAGATTTCGCGGGGGGGGACACCGGGGAGCTGTTTTTT
CDR3aa: CASRVDFAGGDTGELFF

len: 13
v_gene: TRBV4-1
j_gene: TRBJ2-5
abundance: -
d_gene: -
CDR3nt: TGCGCCAGCAGCCGGGGGCCCCGGGAGACCCAGTACTTC
CDR3aa: CASSRGPRETQYF

len: 16
v_gene: TRBV11-2
j_gene: TRBJ1-3
abundance: few
d_gene: -
CDR3nt: TGTGCCAGCAGCCCGAACCTGGCAGGGGAAGGAAACACCATATATTTT
CDR3aa: CASSPNLAGEGNTIYF

len: 14
v_gene: TRBV9
j_gene: TRBJ2-7
abundance: -
d_gene: -
CDR3nt: TGTGCCAGCAGCGTAGGTGTTAGCGGCTACGAGCAGTACTTC
CDR3aa: CASSVGVSGYEQYF

len: 17
v_gene: TRBV9
j_gene: TRBJ2-1
abundance: -
d_gene: TRBD1
CDR3nt: TGTGCCAGCAGCGTAACTTTGGGACAGGGCGGAAGGGATGAGCAGTTCTTC
CDR3aa: CASSVTLGQGGRDEQFF

len: 17
v_gene: TRBV5-6
j_gene: TRBJ1-1
abundance: -
d_gene: TRBD1
CDR3nt: TGTGCCAGCAGCTTGGCATTCAGGGGGGTGCTGAACACTGAAGCTTTCTTT
CDR3aa: CASSLAFRGVLNTEAFF

len: 14
v_gene: TRBV2
j_gene: TRBJ2-5
abundance: -
d_gene: -
CDR3nt: TGTGCCAGCAGCCCTCGCAGATTACGAGAGACCCAGTACTTC
CDR3aa: CASSPRRLRETQYF

len: 16
v_gene: TRBV11-2
j_gene: TRBJ1-6
abundance: -
d_gene: -
CDR3nt: TGTGCCAGCAGCCTCCGGAGGGAAGCCTGGAATTCACCCCTCCACTTT
CDR3aa: CASSLRREAWNSPLHF

len: 14
v_gene: TRBV3-1/TRBV3-2
j_gene: TRBJ2-2
abundance: -
d_gene: -
CDR3nt: TGTGCCAGCAGCCAAGATCGAGACACCGGGGAGCTGTTTTTT
CDR3aa: CASSQDRDTGELFF

len: 15
v_gene: TRBV19
j_gene: TRBJ2-2
abundance: -
d_gene: TRBD2
CDR3nt: TGTGCCAGTAGTATTGGGGGGGTGGTCACCGGGGAGCTGTTTTTT
CDR3aa: CASSIGGVVTGELFF

len: 14
v_gene: TRBV7-9
j_gene: TRBJ1-2
abundance: -
d_gene: -
CDR3nt: TGTGCCAGCAAATACTTACAGGATACGTATGGCTACACCTTC
CDR3aa: CASKYLQDTYGYTF

len: 16
v_gene: TRBV7-8
j_gene: TRBJ2-4
abundance: -
d_gene: TRBD2
CDR3nt: TGTGCCAGCAGCTTTCGGGAGGGCCTGGACAAAAACATTCAGTACTTC
CDR3aa: CASSFREGLDKNIQYF

len: 15
v_gene: TRBV3-1/TRBV3-2
j_gene: TRBJ2-7
abundance: few
d_gene: TRBD1
CDR3nt: TGTGCCAGCGGTCGGGGGACAGGGGGCTGGTACGAGCAGTACTTC
CDR3aa: CASGRGTGGWYEQYF

len: 13
v_gene: TRBV15
j_gene: TRBJ1-5
abundance: -
d_gene: -
CDR3nt: TGTGCCACCAGCAGAAAGGGAGACTCGCCCCAGCATTTT
CDR3aa: CATSRKGDSPQHF

len: 13
v_gene: TRBV9
j_gene: TRBJ2-1
abundance: -
d_gene: TRBD1
CDR3nt: TGTGCCAGCAGCTCGGTAGGGGGCGATGAGCAGTTCTTC
CDR3aa: CASSSVGGDEQFF

len: 20
v_gene: TRBV21-1
j_gene: TRBJ1-5
abundance: -
d_gene: -
CDR3nt: TGTGCCAGCAGCAAAGTCCCTTCTCTGGGACAGGGGAGGAGAAATCAGCCCCAGCATTTT
CDR3aa: CASSKVPSLGQGRRNQPQHF

len: 14
v_gene: TRBV19
j_gene: TRBJ2-1
abundance: -
d_gene: -
CDR3nt: TGTGCCAGTACGGGGATCAGCTCCTACAATGAGCAGTTCTTC
CDR3aa: CASTGISSYNEQFF

len: 15
v_gene: TRBV6-5
j_gene: TRBJ2-7
abundance: -
d_gene: TRBD1
CDR3nt: TGTGCCAGCAGTTACGGCCACAGGGGGCAGTACGAGCAGTACTTC
CDR3aa: CASSYGHRGQYEQYF

len: 15
v_gene: TRBV19
j_gene: TRBJ1-3
abundance: -
d_gene: TRBD1
CDR3nt: TGTGCCATTTCGGACAGGTCCAACCCTGGAAACACCATATATTTT
CDR3aa: CAISDRSNPGNTIYF

len: 11
v_gene: TRBV19
j_gene: TRBJ1-2
abundance: few
d_gene: -
CDR3nt: TGTGCCAGTAGACAGGCCGGTGGCTACACCTTC
CDR3aa: CASRQAGGYTF

len: 14
v_gene: TRBV10-2
j_gene: TRBJ1-5
abundance: -
d_gene: TRBD1
CDR3nt: TGCGCCAGCAGCCCGACAGGGGGCCATCAGCCCCAGCATTTT
CDR3aa: CASSPTGGHQPQHF

len: 15
v_gene: TRBV10-1
j_gene: TRBJ2-7
abundance: few
d_gene: TRBD2
CDR3nt: TGCGCCAGCAGTGAGTCGGCTAGCGGGGCCTACGAGCAGTACTTC
CDR3aa: CASSESASGAYEQYF

len: 13
v_gene: TRBV5-1
j_gene: TRBJ1-4
abundance: -
d_gene: -
CDR3nt: TGCGCCAGCAGCCACGACACCCATGAAAAACTGTTTTTT
CDR3aa: CASSHDTHEKLFF

len: 15
v_gene: TRBV19
j_gene: TRBJ2-7
abundance: -
d_gene: -
CDR3nt: TGTGCCAGTAGTATAGACGTCGCGGTGTCCTACGAGCAGTACTTC
CDR3aa: CASSIDVAVSYEQYF

len: 17
v_gene: TRBV19
j_gene: TRBJ2-5
abundance: -
d_gene: TRBD1
CDR3nt: TGTGCCAGTAGTACCTCATTAACGGGACAGGGAAAAGAGACCCAGTACTTC
CDR3aa: CASSTSLTGQGKETQYF

len: 14
v_gene: TRBV4-2
j_gene: TRBJ1-2
abundance: once
d_gene: TRBD1
CDR3nt: TGTGCCAGCAGCCAAGTCCAGGGGGTCTATGGCTACACCTTC
CDR3aa: CASSQVQGVYGYTF

len: 14
v_gene: TRBV5-6
j_gene: TRBJ1-6
abundance: -
d_gene: -
CDR3nt: TGTGCCAGCAGCCAAGGACATAATAATTCACCCCTCCACTTT
CDR3aa: CASSQGHNNSPLHF

len: 17
v_gene: TRBV10-1
j_gene: TRBJ1-5
abundance: -
d_gene: TRBD1
CDR3nt: TGCGCCAGCAGTGAGTCTGGCAGGGGGACAGAGGTGGGGCCCCAGCATTTT
CDR3aa: CASSESGRGTEVGPQHF

len: 13
v_gene: TRBV7-6
j_gene: TRBJ2-5
abundance: -
d_gene: -
CDR3nt: TGTGCCAGCTCGAGTAACCCCCAAGAGACCCAGTACTTC
CDR3aa: CASSSNPQETQYF

len: 15
v_gene: TRBV28
j_gene: TRBJ2-6
abundance: -
d_gene: -
CDR3nt: TGTGCCAGCAGTACGAACGGAGGGGGGGCCAACGTCCTGACTTTC
CDR3aa: CASSTNGGGANVLTF

len: 16
v_gene: TRBV18
j_gene: TRBJ2-6
abundance: -
d_gene: TRBD1
CDR3nt: TGTGCCAGCTCACCAGAAACAGGGGGTGAGGCCAACGTCCTGACTTTC
CDR3aa: CASSPETGGEANVLTF

len: 17
v_gene: TRBV6-4
j_gene: TRBJ2-2
abundance: -
d_gene: -
CDR3nt: TGTGCCAGCAGTAGATCCTGGGACACCACGACCACCGGGGAGCTGTTTTTT
CDR3aa: CASSRSWDTTTTGELFF

len: 14
v_gene: TRBV28
j_gene: TRBJ1-1
abundance: -
d_gene: TRBD1
CDR3nt: TGTGCCAGCAGTTCGGGACAGCTGAACACTGAAGCTTTCTTT
CDR3aa: CASSSGQLNTEAFF

len: 13
v_gene: TRBV12-3/TRBV12-4
j_gene: TRBJ1-6
abundance: -
d_gene: -
CDR3nt: TGTGCCAGCAGTCCAGGAGGATATTCACCCCTCCACTTT
CDR3aa: CASSPGGYSPLHF

len: 12
v_gene: TRBV25-1
j_gene: TRBJ1-4
abundance: -
d_gene: -
CDR3nt: TGTGCCAGTCTCGGCGGGGATGAAAAACTGTTTTTT
CDR3aa: CASLGGDEKLFF

len: 12
v_gene: TRBV12-3/TRBV12-4
j_gene: TRBJ2-4
abundance: -
d_gene: TRBD2
CDR3nt: TGTGCCAGCAGTAGCGGGGTCCGGGGTCAGTACTTC
CDR3aa: CASSSGVRGQYF

len: 13
v_gene: TRBV12-3/TRBV12-4
j_gene: TRBJ2-5
abundance: -
d_gene: -
CDR3nt: TGTGCCAGCACCCGCCGAGAGCGGGAGACCCAGTACTTC
CDR3aa: CASTRRERETQYF